This TCR beta chain was recorded in a study of blood T cells in healthy people across ages (dated by TCRdb to about 2015). For the study in its entirety: In model experiments, template switching captured roughly one uniquely barcoded TCR beta cDNA molecule for every two T cells. For two donors (one aged 18 to 30 and one aged 80 or older), the study analyzed two additional independent replicas of 1 million unique cDNA reads from the same blood draw. The donors were split into four age groups: young (average 16 years), middle-aged (39), aged (approximately 60) and long-lived (approximately 80). Age-related changes in TCR beta repertoire diversity were measured in the study by deep sequencing normalized with unique cDNA molecular identifiers. To avoid experimental bias, donors of different ages were randomly spread across the sequencing lanes.

The CDR3 spans 14 residues, from the cysteine through the phenylalanine. CDR3 DNA is the only sequence kept; it has 42 bases, read in frame from the first base. CDR1 SGHRS and CDR2 YFSETQ were looked up in the germline V gene. Trimming takes 3 bases off V and 4 bases off J; junction bases not matched to a gene: 5. On this clonotype itself: This receptor's antigen is unknown. One base away there is no much larger clone; base qualities are not given.

Study-level results and caveats: Compared with the aged group, more naive CD4+ T cells, fewer expanded clones and increased TCR diversity were shown by the long-lived group, suggesting age selection. As age increased, observed TCR beta diversity per million T cells dropped in a roughly linear way, and a significant reduction was already evident by age 40. The percentage of naive T cells measured by flow cytometry correlated strongly with observed TCR beta diversity. Because profiling used bulk unsorted PBMCs, naive and antigen-experienced compartments could not be compared conclusively. Estimates of total diversity from one million sequenced T cells were regarded as lower bounds and underestimates. Because the CMV infection status of the donors was unknown, age-related changes in expanded clonotypes may potentially have been confounded.

Library construction relied on 5' RACE. Sequenced using an Illumina HiSeq 2500. A second PCR of about 6 to 11 cycles was performed with a sample-barcoded 5' primer and a J-beta primer mix. A template-switch 5' adaptor carrying 12 random nucleotides introduced a unique molecular identifier onto each TCR beta cDNA molecule. Each sample yielded at least 2.5 million CDR3-containing paired-end reads. First-strand cDNA synthesis was performed from all RNA using the Mint cDNA synthesis kit, with priming by a TRBC-specific oligonucleotide. All cDNA was treated with uracil-DNA glycosylase and then went through a first 18-cycle PCR with the universal primers M1SS and BC2_uni_R. The source study handled its data this way. Normalization of each sample was performed by random selection of 1 million high-quality reads, each carrying a distinct molecular identifier. Reads with shared molecular identifiers were discarded instead of being binned into consensus sequences. MiTCR, with a Q25 quality threshold and the strictest error-elimination algorithm, was used for CDR3 identification, clonotype clustering and error correction. A nonparametric unseen species model using Euler transformation provided a lower-bound estimate of total TCR beta diversity. TCRdb reanalyzed the raw reads on its own, using fastp at Q25 for trimming and MiXCR for clone calling, and kept in-frame beta chains. One record per CDR3 amino acid sequence lists the most common genes and DNA. The V and J calls, along with clone size, are taken from TCRdb and not from the paper's own processing. In all, the sample holds about a million distinct CDR3 sequences, and roughly 48% of those were seen once. The ten largest clones represent under 15% of the sample.

Systemically healthy Caucasian individuals from Russia, 35 to 40 in total and aged roughly 6 to 100 years, were included as donors. Each donor gave about 11 milliliters of peripheral blood, drawn into EDTA-treated Vacutainer tubes. Ficoll-Paque density-gradient centrifugation was used to isolate PBMCs, with at least 6.5 million per sample. Total RNA, at least 5 micrograms per sample, was extracted from PBMCs with Trizol reagent. For every donor, flow cytometry on a PBMC aliquot measured the percentage of naive CD45RAhigh/CD27high T cells. The sequence derives from a man under 40 in good health. The rearrangement joined TRBV5-1 to TRBJ1-1, and 8 bases in between align with TRBD1. The sample taken for sequencing was blood. The DNA is TGCGCCAGCAGCTCCACAGGGGGAAGCACTGAAGCTTTCTTT. Its amino acids are CASSSTGGSTEAFF.